What follows are 26 T cell receptor beta chains derived from one specimen sequenced in a study of T cell responses to AZD1222 COVID-19 vaccine. TCRdb keeps only in-frame clones here, not all; method: immunoSEQ multiplex PCR. The sample contains some 110,000 clones, 80% to 90% of which appear only once. The specimen comprised peripheral blood, sampled 28 days after the second AZD1222 dose. The receptors derive from an adult who received the AZD1222 COVID-19 vaccine.

The chain's CDR3 is CASSRDPGTGYGYTF. The CDR3, as DNA: TGTGCCAGCAGTCGGGACCCCGGGACAGGGTATGGCTACACCTTC. The chain is built from TRBV25-1 and TRBJ1-2; 9 nucleotides agree with TRBD1. From germline, CDR1 is MGHDK and CDR2 SYGVNS. V shed 5 bases, J shed 5 bases, and the junction held 9 bases outside the gene matches. This CDR3 spans 15 amino acids.

The chain is built from TRBV6-5 and TRBJ1-1, with TRBD1 matching over 9 bases. The CDR3 is made up of 15 amino acids. The ends lost 0 bases at V and 4 bases at J; junction bases unmatched: 3. Germline V CDR1 and CDR2: MNHEY, SVGAGI. CDR3 in amino acids: CASSYSGQGGTEAFF. As DNA, the CDR3 is TGTGCCAGCAGTTACTCGGGACAGGGAGGCACTGAAGCTTTCTTT.

V is TRBV12-3 or TRBV12-4 and J is TRBJ1-3, with D uncertain. V lost 3 bases to trimming and J lost 6 bases, with 6 bases between them. This CDR3 has 12 amino acids. The CDR3 DNA reads as TGTGCCAGCAGTTTTGGTCTAAACACCATATATTTT. It specifies CASSFGLNTIYF.

The V gene is TRBV5-1, the J gene TRBJ2-2; the D is unclear. The V gene lost 3 bases and the J gene lost 6 bases, with 9 bases spanning the gap. Germline V CDR1 and CDR2: SGHRS, YFSETQ. This CDR3 region has 13 residues. CDR3 loop: CASSSDPAGELFF. CDR3 DNA: TGCGCCAGCAGCTCGGACCCCGCCGGGGAGCTGTTTTTT.

The V and J genes are TRBV30 and TRBJ1-5; weak D call: TRBD1 (6 bases). The CDR3 is 15 amino acids. The V end lost 2 bases, the J end lost 3 bases, and 14 bases lay between the germline ends. Per germline, CDR1 GTSNPN and CDR2 SVGIG (reference sequence). The CDR3 sequence is CAWSTRGAFNQPQHF. CDR3 sequence (DNA): TGTGCCTGGAGTACCCGGGGGGCTTTCAATCAGCCCCAGCATTTT.

V usage is TRBV7-9 and J usage is TRBJ2-3; 8 bases align to TRBD2. Germline V gives CDR1 SEHNR, CDR2 FQNEAQ (reference sequence). V dropped 5 bases and J dropped 2; count of bases not matched to a gene: 15. The CDR3 contains 18 residues. CDR3 nucleotides: TGTGCCAGCAGCCCGTACCACACTAGCGGATCGAACACAGATACGCAGTATTTT. This gives the protein CASSPYHTSGSNTDTQYF.

V usage is TRBV11-2 and J usage is TRBJ2-7; possibly TRBD1 for D (5 bases). Germline assignment: CDR1 SGHAT and CDR2 FQNNGV. This CDR3 region has 15 residues. V lost 1 base, J lost 3 bases, and 13 bases lay in between. The CDR3: CASSLVSFRGYEQYF. In DNA form, the CDR3 reads TGTGCCAGCAGCTTAGTAAGTTTTAGGGGCTACGAGCAGTACTTC.

V and J are TRBV6-6 and TRBJ2-7; unclear D gene. V lost 0 bases and J lost 3, with 9 bases in between. The germline V gene has CDR1 MNHNY and CDR2 SVGAGI (reference sequence). The CDR3 is 14 amino acids. CDR3 in amino acids: CASSYSGGYYEQYF. As DNA, the CDR3 is TGTGCCAGCAGTTACTCAGGCGGATACTACGAGCAGTACTTC.

V is TRBV27 and J is TRBJ2-2; D is possibly TRBD2 (5 bases). The CDR3 totals 18 residues. CDR1 and CDR2 (germline): MNHEY, SMNVEV (reference sequence). Trimming shortened V by 3 bases and J by 3 bases, and 20 bases separated the two germline ends. The CDR3 DNA reads as TGTGCCAGCAGTTTTGGCTTTCTCACTAGTCGGGACACCGGGGAGCTGTTTTTT. It translates to CASSFGFLTSRDTGELFF.

The chain employs TRBV5-4 and TRBJ2-5; tentatively, D is TRBD2 (6 bases). The CDR3 contains 12 residues. From germline, CDR1 is SGHNT and CDR2 YYREEE (reference sequence). Trimming removed 0 bases at V and 11 bases at J, with 11 bases between. The CDR3 is CASSLGRGPQYF. For the CDR3, the DNA is TGTGCCAGCAGCTTGGGGCGGGGACCTCAGTACTTC.

In its sample, this clone was seen a few times. The J gene is TRBJ1-5, the V gene TRBV29-1; D is possibly TRBD1 (5 bases). Per germline, CDR1 SQVTM and CDR2 ANQGSEA. This CDR3 region has 13 residues. Trimming pared 7 bases from V and 6 bases from J, leaving 16 bases between. This CDR3 reads CSGSDSLGQPQHF. In DNA form, the CDR3 reads TGCAGCGGGAGCGACAGCCTTGGTCAGCCCCAGCATTTT.

This chain links TRBV4-2 with TRBJ1-2; perhaps TRBD1 as D (5 bases). The CDR3 runs 15 residues. Germline V gives CDR1 LGHNA, CDR2 YNFKEQ. V lost 1 base and J 3 bases, leaving 12 bases between the germline ends. The CDR3 DNA is TGTGCCAGCAGCCAAGGTTCAGGGTCCCACTATGGCTACACCTTC. This sequence encodes CASSQGSGSHYGYTF.

The chain recombines TRBV15 with TRBJ1-1; D might be TRBD1 (6 bases). CDR3 length: 19 residues. The germline V and J ends were trimmed by 0 bases and 1 base, with 21 bases remaining between them. Per the germline V gene, CDR1 is LNHNV and CDR2 is YYDKDF (reference sequence). The CDR3 loop reads CATSRERGVHRDGNTEAFF. As DNA, the CDR3 is TGTGCCACCAGCAGAGAGAGGGGGGTTCACAGGGATGGGAACACTGAAGCTTTCTTT. Based on the CDR3 plus reference TRBV15 and TRBJ1-1, the full variable domain is DAMVIQNPRYQVTQFGKPVTLSCSQTLNHNVMYWYQQKSSQAPKLLFHYYDKDFNNEADTPDNFQSRRPNTSFCFLDIRSPGLGDTAMYLCATSRERGVHRDGNTEAFFGQGTRLTVV.

This clone was observed a handful of times. J is TRBJ2-2 and V is TRBV29-1; D is unclear. Germline V lookup: CDR1 SQVTM, CDR2 ANQGSEA. V was pared by 3 bases and J by 5 bases, with 10 bases between. The length of the CDR3 is 13 residues. The CDR3 DNA follows: TGCAGCGTTGATTCTCCCCAGACCGGGGAGCTGTTTTTT. Its protein product is CSVDSPQTGELFF.

The CDR3 coding sequence is TGTGCCAGCAGTTTCGAGTTAGCGGGATCCTACGAGCAGTACTTC. This gives the protein CASSFELAGSYEQYF. V usage is TRBV28 and J usage is TRBJ2-7; 8 bases map to TRBD2. V trimming: 3 bases; J trimming: 1 base; junction bases outside the gene matches: 5. Germline CDR1 MDHEN, CDR2 SYDVKM. CDR3 length: 15 amino acids. The variable domain in full, completed from reference TRBV28 and TRBJ2-7, reads DVKVTQSSRYLVKRTGEKVFLECVQDMDHENMFWYRQDPGLGLRLIYFSYDVKMKEKGDIPEGYSVSREKKERFSLILESASTNQTSMYLCASSFELAGSYEQYFGPGTRLTVT.

The chain couples TRBV15 to TRBJ1-1, with unresolved D. Germline V gene lookup returns CDR1 LNHNV and CDR2 YYDKDF (reference sequence). V was cut by 2 bases and J by 4 bases, with 14 bases left in between. The length of the CDR3 is 15 residues. CDR3 region: CATSRNTGEGTEAFF. CDR3 nucleotide sequence: TGTGCCACCAGCAGAAATACCGGGGAGGGCACTGAAGCTTTCTTT.

This chain uses TRBV28 with TRBJ1-2; tentatively, D is TRBD1 (5 bases). Trimming cost V 7 bases and J 2 bases, with 14 bases left between them. The germline gives CDR1 MDHEN, CDR2 SYDVKM. The CDR3 sequence is 14 residues long. The CDR3, as DNA: TGTGCCAGCACCAGGATGGGGCAGAACTATGGCTACACCTTC. It encodes CASTRMGQNYGYTF.

This clone was counted only a few times. This rearrangement joins TRBV6-5 to TRBJ1-1; D might be TRBD1 (5 bases). Germline loops: CDR1 MNHEY, CDR2 SVGAGI. CDR3 length: 15 residues. The V end was cut by 2 bases, the J end by 0 bases, with 10 bases between. The CDR3 DNA sequence: TGTGCCAGCAGTTACGGCTCAGGGCTGAACACTGAAGCTTTCTTT. Amino acids: CASSYGSGLNTEAFF.

This clone was observed a few times. The rearrangement joins TRBV5-8 to TRBJ2-3; D possibly corresponds to TRBD1 (7 bases). This CDR3 spans 16 amino acids. Trimming cost V 9 bases and J 1 base, with 21 bases left between them. Germline V gene sequence: CDR1 SGHTS, CDR2 YDEGEE. CDR3 DNA sequence: TGTGCCACCAAGCGGACAGGCGGAGGGCGCACAGATACGCAGTATTTT. Its protein is CATKRTGGGRTDTQYF.

The chain links TRBV20-1 to TRBJ2-7; D ambiguous. CDR3 length equals 12 residues. V lost 3 bases, J lost 0 bases, and 6 bases lay in between. The germline V gene encodes CDR1 DFQATT and CDR2 SNEGSKA (reference sequence). CDR3 bases: TGCAGTGCTAGTCAGTTCTCCTACGAGCAGTACTTC. It encodes CSASQFSYEQYF.

The chain combines TRBV5-1 with TRBJ1-3; 8 bases match TRBD1. The CDR3 spans 16 residues. Unmatched junction bases numbered 4, after V lost 0 bases and J lost 2 bases. Germline assignment: CDR1 SGHRS and CDR2 YFSETQ. The CDR3 nucleotides are TGCGCCAGCAGCTTGGCTCGGACAGGGACTGGAAACACCATATATTTT. This translates into CASSLARTGTGNTIYF.

The V call is TRBV27, the J call TRBJ1-1; 10 nucleotides line up with TRBD1. Trimming removed 4 bases from V and 1 base from J; junction bases left unmatched: 3. Germline V gives CDR1 MNHEY, CDR2 SMNVEV (reference sequence). The CDR3 totals 15 residues. This CDR3 reads CASSWGDRGNTEAFF. The CDR3 nucleotides read TGTGCCAGCAGTTGGGGGGACAGGGGGAACACTGAAGCTTTCTTT.

V gene TRBV5-1 combines with J gene TRBJ2-6; D uncertain. Germline CDR1 SGHRS, CDR2 YFSETQ. The length of the CDR3 is 14 residues. The germline V and J ends were trimmed by 0 bases and 1 base, with 2 bases remaining between them. In nucleotides, the CDR3 is TGCGCCAGCAGCTTGGGGTCTGGGGCCAACGTCCTGACTTTC. This sequence encodes CASSLGSGANVLTF.

The V call is TRBV19, the J call TRBJ2-1; the match to TRBD1 covers 10 bases. V trimming: 7 bases; J trimming: 6 bases; junction bases outside the gene matches: 6. In germline, CDR1 is LNHDA, CDR2 SQIVND (reference sequence). The CDR3 totals 14 residues. The CDR3 DNA is TGTGCCAGTACCCGGGACAGGGGTGCCAATGAGCAGTTCTTC. Encoded protein: CASTRDRGANEQFF.

The chain joins TRBV30 to TRBJ2-7; 8 bases match TRBD1. CDR3 length: 19 amino acids. Losses at the gene ends were 4 bases for V and 2 bases for J; bases not matched to a gene: 22. Germline V gives CDR1 GTSNPN, CDR2 SVGIG (reference sequence). Here the CDR3 reads CAWKGGNGQGSVNPYEQYF. In DNA, the CDR3 is TGTGCCTGGAAGGGCGGAAATGGACAGGGAAGTGTAAACCCCTACGAGCAGTACTTC.

The gene calls are TRBV6-6 and TRBJ2-5; tentatively, D is TRBD2 (7 bases). This CDR3 has 14 residues. The V and J ends lost 6 bases and 5 bases respectively, with 16 bases between them. In germline, CDR1 is MNHNY, CDR2 SVGAGI (reference sequence). DNA of the CDR3: TGTGCCAGCAGCGACGGGGGGCGCAGTGAGACCCAGTACTTC. Translating it yields CASSDGGRSETQYF.